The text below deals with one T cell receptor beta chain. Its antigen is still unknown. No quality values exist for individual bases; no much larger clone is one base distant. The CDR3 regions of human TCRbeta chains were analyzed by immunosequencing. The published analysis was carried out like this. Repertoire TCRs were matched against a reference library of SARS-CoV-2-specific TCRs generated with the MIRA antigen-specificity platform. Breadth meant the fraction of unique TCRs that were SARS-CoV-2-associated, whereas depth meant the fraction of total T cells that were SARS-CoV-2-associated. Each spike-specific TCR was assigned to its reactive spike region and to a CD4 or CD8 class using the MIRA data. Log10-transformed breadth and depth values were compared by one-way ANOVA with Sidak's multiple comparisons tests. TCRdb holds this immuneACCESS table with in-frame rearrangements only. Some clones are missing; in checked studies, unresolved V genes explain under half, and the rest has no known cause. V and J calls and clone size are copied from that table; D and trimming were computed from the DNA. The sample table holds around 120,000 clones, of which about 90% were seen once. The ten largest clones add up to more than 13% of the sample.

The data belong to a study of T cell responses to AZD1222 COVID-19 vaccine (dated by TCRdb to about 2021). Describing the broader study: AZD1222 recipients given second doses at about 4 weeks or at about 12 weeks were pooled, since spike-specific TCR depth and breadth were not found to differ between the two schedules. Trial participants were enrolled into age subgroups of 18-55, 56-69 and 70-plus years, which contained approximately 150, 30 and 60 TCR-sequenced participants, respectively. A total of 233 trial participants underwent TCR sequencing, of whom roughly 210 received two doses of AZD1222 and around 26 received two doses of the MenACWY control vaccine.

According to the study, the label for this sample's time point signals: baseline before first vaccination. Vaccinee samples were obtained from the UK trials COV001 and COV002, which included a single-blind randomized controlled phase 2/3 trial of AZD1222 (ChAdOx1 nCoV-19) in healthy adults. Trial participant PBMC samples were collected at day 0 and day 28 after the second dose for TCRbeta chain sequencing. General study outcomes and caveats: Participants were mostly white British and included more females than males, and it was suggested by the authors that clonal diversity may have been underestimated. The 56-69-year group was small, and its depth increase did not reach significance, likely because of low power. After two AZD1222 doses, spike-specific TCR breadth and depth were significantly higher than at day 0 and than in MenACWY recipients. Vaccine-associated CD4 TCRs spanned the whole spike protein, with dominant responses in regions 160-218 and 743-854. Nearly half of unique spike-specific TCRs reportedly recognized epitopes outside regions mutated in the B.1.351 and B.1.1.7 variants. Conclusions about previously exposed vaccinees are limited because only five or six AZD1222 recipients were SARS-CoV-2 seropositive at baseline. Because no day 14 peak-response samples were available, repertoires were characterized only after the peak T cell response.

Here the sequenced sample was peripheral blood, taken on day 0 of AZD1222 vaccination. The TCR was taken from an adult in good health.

The DNA is as follows: TGTGCCAGCAGTCTCAAGGGGGCCTGGCGCTCCTACAATGAGCAGTTCTTC. This translates into CASSLKGAWRSYNEQFF. Recombination linked TRBV28 to TRBJ2-1; TRBD1 agrees with 7 junctional bases. CDR1 and CDR2 (MDHEN, SYDVKM) derive from the germline V gene. Counted from cysteine to phenylalanine, this CDR3 has 17 amino acids. CDR3 DNA is the only sequence kept; it has 51 bases, read in frame from the first base. Trimmed from V: 5 bases; trimmed from J: 0 bases; junction bases lacking a gene match: 10.